The entry below describes one T cell receptor (beta chain). The data stem from a study of T cell changes during pregnancy in multiple sclerosis. Only in-frame clones appear in the TCRdb table, and some are missing; sequencing was by immunoSEQ multiplex PCR. The table includes around 80,000 clones, around 90% detected once. Germline V gives CDR1 SGDLS, CDR2 YYNGEE. This CDR3 has 14 residues. Trimming shortened V by 2 bases and J by 3 bases, and 9 bases separated the two germline ends. Here the sequenced sample was peripheral blood, taken before pregnancy. This rearrangement joins TRBV9 to TRBJ2-4; perhaps TRBD1 as D (6 bases). This receptor was taken from a female donor with multiple sclerosis, enrolled in a pregnancy study. CDR3 loop: CASSVGADKNIQYF. In DNA, the CDR3 is TGTGCCAGCAGCGTGGGGGCTGACAAAAACATTCAGTACTTC.